These 22 T cell receptor beta chains came from one sample sequenced in a study of T cell changes during pregnancy in multiple sclerosis. Assay used: immunoSEQ multiplex PCR; TCRdb lists only in-frame clones, some missing. The table lists approximately 60,000 clones, about 94% of them singletons. The material sequenced was CD4+ T cells from peripheral blood mononuclear cells, taken before pregnancy. These receptors were obtained from a female donor with multiple sclerosis, enrolled in a pregnancy study.

V and J are TRBV28 and TRBJ2-7; D may be TRBD1 (5 bases). Trimming removed 2 bases at V and 7 bases at J, with 12 bases between. Germline V CDR1 and CDR2: MDHEN, SYDVKM. CDR3 size: 13 residues. CDR3 in amino acids: CASSLVGVTEQYF. The CDR3 coding sequence is TGTGCCAGCAGTTTAGTAGGGGTTACTGAGCAGTACTTC.

This clone was counted a single time. The CDR3 region is CASSPRDTASTDTQYF. CDR3 nucleotide sequence: TGTGCCAGCTCACCCCGGGACACAGCTAGCACAGATACGCAGTATTTT. V is TRBV18 and J is TRBJ2-3; perhaps TRBD1 as D (6 bases). Trimming took 3 bases from V and 0 from J, leaving 13 bases between them. The CDR3 spans 16 residues. Germline CDR1 KGHSH, CDR2 LQKENI.

J is TRBJ2-5 and V is TRBV5-6; 13 positions agree with TRBD2. There are 16 residues in the CDR3. Trimming took 0 bases from V and 7 from J; bases not matched to a gene: 6. The germline V gene has CDR1 SGHDT and CDR2 YYEEEE. The CDR3 protein is CASSLVPGTSGVTQYF. The CDR3 DNA is TGTGCCAGCAGCTTGGTGCCCGGGACTAGCGGGGTGACCCAGTACTTC.

This sequence joins TRBV6-5 and TRBJ1-1; D remains unclear. In germline, CDR1 is MNHEY, CDR2 SVGAGI. The CDR3 is 12 amino acids. Trimming took off 4 bases at V and 2 bases at J, with 5 bases between the two ends. CDR3 DNA: TGTGCCAGCAGTTCCGTAAACACTGAAGCTTTCTTT. Its protein product is CASSSVNTEAFF.

The chain uses TRBV7-6 and TRBJ2-4; the match to TRBD1 covers 8 bases. The junction had 5 bases not matched to a gene; V was cut back by 0 bases and J by 7 bases. The V gene's germline CDR1 is SGHVS and CDR2 FNYEAQ. The CDR3 length is 15 residues. The CDR3 DNA reads TGTGCCAGCAGCTTAGCCCAGGGGGCCAGGAACATTCAGTACTTC. Residues: CASSLAQGARNIQYF.

This clone was found once. J is TRBJ2-4 and V is TRBV11-2, with 11 nucleotides matching TRBD2. Germline CDR1 and CDR2: SGHAT and FQNNGV. V was pared by 5 bases and J by 2 bases, with 8 bases of the junction left unmatched. There are 17 residues in the CDR3. Here the CDR3 DNA reads TGTGCCAGCAGCGGAAGGGCTAGCGGGAGGTCCAAAAACATTCAGTACTTC. Its protein product is CASSGRASGRSKNIQYF.

The chain recombines TRBV19 with TRBJ2-7, with a possible D match to TRBD2 (6 bases). CDR3 length equals 14 residues. The V and J ends lost 3 bases and 4 bases respectively, with 13 bases between them. In germline, CDR1 is LNHDA, CDR2 SQIVND (reference sequence). CDR3 region: CASSIVGGTYEQYF. Here the CDR3 DNA reads TGTGCCAGTAGTATTGTCGGGGGAACGTACGAGCAGTACTTC.

This rearrangement joins TRBV7-2 to TRBJ2-7; 12 nucleotides match TRBD2. The CDR3 length is 15 residues. J gave up 4 bases and V 5 bases, and 6 bases lay outside the gene matches. Germline V gene sequence: CDR1 SGHTA, CDR2 FQGNSA. This CDR3 reads CASSPRGTSGYEQYF. The CDR3 DNA sequence: TGTGCCAGCAGCCCCAGAGGGACTAGCGGGTACGAGCAGTACTTC.

This chain connects TRBV19 to TRBJ2-6; the D gene is possibly TRBD1 (6 bases). V was shortened by 5 bases and J by 1 base, with 12 bases between the two germline ends. The length of the CDR3 is 16 residues. Germline V gene sequence: CDR1 LNHDA, CDR2 SQIVND (reference sequence). The CDR3 reads CASSFYRVSGANVLTF. The CDR3 DNA reads TGTGCCAGTAGTTTTTACAGGGTTTCTGGGGCCAACGTCCTGACTTTC.

The CDR3 reads CASSMGRYTDTQYF. CDR3 bases: TGTGCCAGTAGTATGGGGCGGTACACAGATACGCAGTATTTT. The chain joins TRBV19 to TRBJ2-3; D may be TRBD1 (5 bases). V shed 3 bases and J shed 2 bases, with 9 bases lying between them. Germline V gene data show CDR1 as LNHDA and CDR2 as SQIVND (reference sequence). This CDR3 is built from 14 residues.

DNA for the CDR3: TGTGCCAGCAGCTTAGGGACACGGGGTGAGCAGTTCTTC. Protein sequence: CASSLGTRGEQFF. The chain carries TRBV7-3 and TRBJ2-1, with TRBD1 as a possible D gene (6 bases). Per germline, CDR1 SGHTA and CDR2 FQGTGA. V was cut by 2 bases and J by 9 bases, with 11 bases left in between. The CDR3 extends over 13 amino acids.

The chain uses TRBV7-2 and TRBJ2-3, with TRBD2 matching over 13 bases. With V trimmed by 5 bases and J by 2 bases, 4 bases remained unmatched. Germline V gene sequence: CDR1 SGHTA, CDR2 FQGNSA. The CDR3 is made up of 16 amino acids. CDR3 DNA sequence: TGTGCCAGCAGCCTAGGACTAGCGGGGGCCACAGATACGCAGTATTTT. Translation: CASSLGLAGATDTQYF.

This chain uses TRBV15 with TRBJ2-4, with a weak D call TRBD1 (5 bases). Trimming removed 1 base from V and 2 bases from J, with 6 bases in between. Germline-derived CDR1 and CDR2 are LNHNV and YYDKDF (reference sequence). The CDR3 is 14 amino acids. CDR3 residues: CATSRGQTKNIQYF. The CDR3 nucleotides read TGTGCCACCAGCAGAGGACAGACCAAAAACATTCAGTACTTC.

This clone has more than one count but fewer than ten. This chain links TRBV2 with TRBJ2-1; 7 nucleotides match TRBD2. V was pared by 6 bases and J by 5 bases, with 10 bases of the junction left unmatched. The CDR3 covers 15 residues. Germline V gene data show CDR1 as SNHLY and CDR2 as FYNNEI. The CDR3 protein is CASRRGTTLNNEQFF. Written as DNA, the CDR3 is TGTGCCAGCAGGCGGGGGACTACCTTAAACAATGAGCAGTTCTTC.

The chain employs TRBV28 and TRBJ2-5; 11 nucleotides match TRBD2. With V trimmed by 6 bases and J by 7 bases, 4 bases remained unmatched. Germline V CDR1 and CDR2: MDHEN, SYDVKM. There are 13 residues in the CDR3. The CDR3 DNA reads as TGTGCCAGCAGACTAGCGGGAGCGGGGACCCAGTACTTC. Its translation: CASRLAGAGTQYF. The full variable domain, in which reference TRBV28 and TRBJ2-5 provide the parts outside the CDR3, is DVKVTQSSRYLVKRTGEKVFLECVQDMDHENMFWYRQDPGLGLRLIYFSYDVKMKEKGDIPEGYSVSREKKERFSLILESASTNQTSMYLCASRLAGAGTQYFGPGTRLLVL.

V gene TRBV18 combines with J gene TRBJ2-7; maybe TRBD1 (6 bases). Germline CDR1 and CDR2: KGHSH and LQKENI. Trimming pared 2 bases from V and 2 bases from J, leaving 7 bases between. CDR3 length: 13 amino acids. CDR3 protein: CASSPTGPYEQYF. The CDR3 nucleotides read TGTGCCAGCTCACCAACAGGGCCCTACGAGCAGTACTTC.

This chain connects TRBV28 to TRBJ2-1, with TRBD2 identical over 12 bases. J lost 2 bases, V lost 8 bases, and 1 base had no gene match. CDR1 and CDR2 from the germline V gene are MDHEN and SYDVKM. The length of the CDR3 is 14 residues. DNA for the CDR3: TGTGCCAGCCTAGCGGGAGGGACCTACAATGAGCAGTTCTTC. It is translated as CASLAGGTYNEQFF. Looking up the rest from reference TRBV28 and TRBJ2-1 gives the full variable domain: DVKVTQSSRYLVKRTGEKVFLECVQDMDHENMFWYRQDPGLGLRLIYFSYDVKMKEKGDIPEGYSVSREKKERFSLILESASTNQTSMYLCASLAGGTYNEQFFGPGTRLTVL.

To note about this clone: Different DNA sequences within this sample yield the same CDR3. This rearrangement joins TRBV7-9 to TRBJ1-1; D may be TRBD1 (5 bases). The CDR3 runs 12 residues. V lost 4 bases, J lost 11 bases, and 14 bases lay in between. Germline CDR1 reads SEHNR; CDR2 reads FQNEAQ (reference sequence). The CDR3 is CASSSWGGYAFF. The CDR3 region has the DNA TGTGCCAGCAGCTCCTGGGGGGGGTACGCTTTCTTT.

This chain uses TRBV7-3 with TRBJ2-1, with 9 bases fitting TRBD2. Germline values: CDR1 SGHTA, CDR2 FQGTGA. V lost 5 bases and J lost 8; bases outside the gene matches: 13. The CDR3 consists of 16 residues. The CDR3 sequence: CASSPQVLAGLHEQFF. CDR3 DNA sequence: TGTGCCAGCAGCCCTCAGGTGCTAGCGGGACTCCATGAGCAGTTCTTC.

The table lists this clone with a count of one. CDR3: CASSMNRGLDGELFF. The CDR3, as DNA: TGTGCCAGTAGTATGAACAGGGGGCTTGACGGGGAGCTGTTTTTT. The chain carries TRBV19 and TRBJ2-2, with 9 bases that match TRBD1. After removal of 3 bases from V and 7 bases from J, the junction contained 6 bases not matched to a gene. The CDR3 has 15 residues. Germline lookup yields CDR1 LNHDA and CDR2 SQIVND (reference sequence).

This chain links TRBV18 with TRBJ1-2; TRBD1 aligns across 7 bases. Germline V gene sequence: CDR1 KGHSH, CDR2 LQKENI. J gave up 0 bases and V 1 base, and 17 bases lay outside the gene matches. This CDR3 has 20 amino acids. The CDR3 nucleotides read TGTGCCAGCTCACCACAAAATCAAGTGGGACAGACCTCTGCTAACTATGGCTACACCTTC. This encodes CASSPQNQVGQTSANYGYTF.

The V and J genes are TRBV19 and TRBJ2-3; D may be TRBD1 (5 bases). Trimming shortened V by 5 bases and J by 1 base, and 13 bases separated the two germline ends. This CDR3 is 15 amino acids long. The germline V gene encodes CDR1 LNHDA and CDR2 SQIVND (reference sequence). The CDR3 nucleotides read TGTGCCAGTAGTGCACAGGTTAAACGCACAGATACGCAGTATTTT. Its translation: CASSAQVKRTDTQYF.